Sequencing of this T cell receptor beta chain was carried out in a study of T cells in Graves' hyperthyroidism and ophthalmopathy. Study background: Blood from the periphery was taken at initial diagnosis, before any treatment.

RNA transcripts provided the source from which TCR beta CDR3 regions were amplified. TCR CDR3 underwent first-round RT-PCR with the HTBI primer set. TCRdb re-analysed the multiplex PCR reads in MiXCR, keeping a single row per CDR3 protein. The top ten hold 20% to 25% of the sample, which has about 350,000 distinct CDR3 sequences, about 15% seen once. Worth noting for this clonotype: The antigen is unknown.

The V end lost 5 bases, the J end lost 9 bases, and 19 bases lay between the germline ends. Germline CDR1 reads SGHAT; CDR2 reads FQNNGV. The CDR3 consists of 15 residues. General study results and limits: Among clonotypes expanded in thyroid above 0.001, most were also found in blood.

This sequence originates from a woman in her 30s with Graves' hyperthyroidism. The sequencing input was blood. The rearrangement links TRBV11-2 to TRBJ2-2; TRBD2 is a possible D gene (6 bases). CDR3 sequence: CASSRDSLSVRELFF. DNA of the CDR3: TGTGCCAGCAGCCGGGACTCCCTGAGTGTTAGGGAGCTGTTTTTT.